The rows below give T cell receptor beta chains drawn from one sample of a study of shared clonotypes between healthy human individuals. Profiling relied on immunoSEQ multiplex PCR, and the TCRdb table lists in-frame clones only, not all of them. The repertoire includes over a million clones, approximately 76% of them detected once, and 1.2% to 1.5% sits in the top ten. The material sequenced was memory CD4+ T cells sorted from blood. Source of these receptors: a man younger than 35 in good health. CDR3s include the opening cysteine and the closing phenylalanine or tryptophan. The D gene is left open where the match is weak. Some rows have no size entry. The others give once, few or many, or a class for an expanded clone.

clone_size j_call d_call v_call cdr3_nt cdr3_aa
. TRBJ1-2 . TRBV18 TGTGCCAGCTCCCCTGGGGCCCAGGGAGGCTACACCTTC CASSPGAQGGYTF
. TRBJ2-2 . TRBV15 TGTGCCACCAGCAGGAAGGGGGGGCGAACCACCGGGGAGCTGTTTTTT CATSRKGGRTTGELFF
few TRBJ1-5 . TRBV28 TGTGCCAGCAGTTTACGGGCGGGGGCTTACAATCAGCCCCAGCATTTT CASSLRAGAYNQPQHF
many TRBJ1-4 TRBD1 TRBV2 TGTGCCAGCAGAACGGGACAGGGTGTATTTGCTAATGAAAAACTGTTTTTT CASRTGQGVFANEKLFF
. TRBJ2-7 TRBD2 TRBV10-3 TGTGCCATCACCTCCCTAGCGGGAGCGGCCGAGCAGTACTTC CAITSLAGAAEQYF
. TRBJ2-5 TRBD2 TRBV5-1 TGCGCCAGCAGCTTGGACCTAGCGGGAGGGCCTTCGGAGACCCAGTACTTC CASSLDLAGGPSETQYF
many TRBJ1-2 . TRBV6-4 TGTGCCAGCAGTCCCGACAGAACGGCGGGTGGCTACACCTTC CASSPDRTAGGYTF
many TRBJ1-2 . TRBV19 TGTGCCAGTAAGGAATCTAACTATGGCTACACCTTC CASKESNYGYTF
. TRBJ2-6 . TRBV6-6 TGTGCCAGCACGGCCACTGGGGCCAACGTCCTGACTTTC CASTATGANVLTF
. TRBJ1-1 . TRBV19 TGTGCCAGTAGTACTAGAGGGGGGTTTATGAACACTGAAGCTTTCTTT CASSTRGGFMNTEAFF
. TRBJ2-1 TRBD1 TRBV6-1 TGTGCCAGCACATCAGGGGGACAGGGGATGAATGAGCAGTTCTTC CASTSGGQGMNEQFF